The 9 T cell receptor beta chains below were found in one sample sequenced in a study of blood T cell repertoires in COVID-19 (dated by TCRdb to between 2020 and 2021). The library was built by means of the immunoSEQ multiplex PCR assay. Held by TCRdb, this immuneACCESS table contains in-frame sequences only and omits some clones. Under half of the omission traces to an unresolved V gene where checked; the cause of the rest is unknown. This sample is represented by about 110,000 clones; about three quarters of them were singletons. The ten largest clones capture roughly 4% of the sample. Sequencing was carried out using peripheral blood. These receptors were obtained from a man in his sixties or seventies with acute or convalescent COVID-19.

This clone showed up just once. The chain is built from TRBV6-5 and TRBJ1-1; D ambiguous. V was pared by 4 bases and J by 0 bases, with 6 bases between. The CDR3 is 13 amino acids. Looked up from germline, CDR1 is MNHEY and CDR2 is SVGAGI. The CDR3 nucleotides read TGTGCCAGCAGTTTGTTCATGAACACTGAAGCTTTCTTT. Translated, it gives CASSLFMNTEAFF.

The chain is built from TRBV19 and TRBJ1-5, with TRBD1 as a possible D gene (5 bases). This CDR3 has 14 amino acids. Germline V gene sequence: CDR1 LNHDA, CDR2 SQIVND (reference sequence). V lost 7 bases, J lost 4 bases, and 14 bases lay in between. The CDR3 region is CASTPGVLNQPQHF. DNA of the CDR3: TGTGCCAGTACACCGGGGGTACTGAATCAGCCCCAGCATTTT.

The genes are TRBV4-3 and TRBJ2-3, with D perhaps TRBD1 (6 bases). V was pared by 0 bases and J by 3 bases, with 13 bases between. Germline CDR1 and CDR2: LGHNA and YSLEER. This CDR3 has 16 amino acids. CDR3 DNA: TGCGCCAGCAGCCAAGAAGGGGGACATACTACAGATACGCAGTATTTT. Protein sequence: CASSQEGGHTTDTQYF.

The chain links TRBV19 to TRBJ2-2, with 10 bases matching TRBD1. The CDR3 runs 16 residues. J lost 0 bases, V lost 4 bases, and 2 bases had no gene match. Germline V lookup: CDR1 LNHDA, CDR2 SQIVND (reference sequence). CDR3 residues: CASSRGQGSNTGELFF. CDR3 sequence (DNA): TGTGCCAGTAGTAGGGGACAGGGGTCGAACACCGGGGAGCTGTTTTTT.

V gene TRBV5-1 combines with J gene TRBJ1-1, with 7 bases that match TRBD1. The CDR3 has 14 amino acids. V lost 3 bases, J lost 5 bases, and 7 bases stayed unmatched. The germline gives CDR1 SGHRS, CDR2 YFSETQ. The CDR3 DNA reads TGCGCCAGCAGCTCCTCAGGGGGAAGGACTGAAGCTTTCTTT. This codes for CASSSSGGRTEAFF.

The rearrangement links TRBV5-1 to TRBJ1-1; a weak D match, TRBD1 (5 bases). The germline V gene has CDR1 SGHRS and CDR2 YFSETQ. The V end was cut by 0 bases, the J end by 7 bases, with 13 bases between. This CDR3 region has 14 residues. CDR3 region: CASSLESQGVEAFF. In DNA, the CDR3 is TGCGCCAGCAGCTTGGAAAGCCAGGGCGTTGAAGCTTTCTTT.

The V and J genes are TRBV19 and TRBJ1-2; 7 nucleotides align to TRBD1. Germline values: CDR1 LNHDA, CDR2 SQIVND (reference sequence). This CDR3 contains 15 residues. Trimming at V came to 4 bases and at J to 0 bases, leaving 5 bases not matched to a gene. CDR3 amino acids: CASSTAGQPNYGYTF. The CDR3 bases are TGTGCCAGTAGTACGGCGGGACAGCCTAACTATGGCTACACCTTC.

This chain links TRBV19 with TRBJ2-5; TRBD1 matches at 8 bases. The length of the CDR3 is 14 residues. Germline CDR1 and CDR2: LNHDA and SQIVND (reference sequence). The trim removed 2 bases at V and 2 bases at J, leaving 1 base unmatched. CDR3 loop: CASSITGGQETQYF. The DNA for the CDR3 is TGTGCCAGTAGTATAACAGGGGGACAAGAGACCCAGTACTTC.

V is TRBV24-1 and J is TRBJ2-3, with D maybe TRBD2 (5 bases). The germline gives CDR1 KGHDR, CDR2 SFDVKD. V shed 3 bases and J shed 4 bases, with 10 bases lying between them. This CDR3 region has 14 residues. CDR3 sequence: CATSDPGSADTQYF. DNA for the CDR3: TGTGCCACCAGTGATCCGGGATCGGCAGATACGCAGTATTTT.